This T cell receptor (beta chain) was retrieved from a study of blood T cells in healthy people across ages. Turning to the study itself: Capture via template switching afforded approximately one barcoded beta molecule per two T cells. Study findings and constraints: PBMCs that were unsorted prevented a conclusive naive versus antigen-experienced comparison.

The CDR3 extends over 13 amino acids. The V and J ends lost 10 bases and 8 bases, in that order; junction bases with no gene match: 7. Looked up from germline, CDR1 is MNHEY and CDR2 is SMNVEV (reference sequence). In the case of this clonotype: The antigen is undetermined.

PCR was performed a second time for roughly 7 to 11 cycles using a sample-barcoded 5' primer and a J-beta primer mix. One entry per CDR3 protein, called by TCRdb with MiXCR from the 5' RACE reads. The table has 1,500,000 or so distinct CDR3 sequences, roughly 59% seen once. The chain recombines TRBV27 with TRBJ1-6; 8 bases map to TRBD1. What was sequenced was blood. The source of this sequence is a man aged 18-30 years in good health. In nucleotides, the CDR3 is TGTGCCATTGGCAGGGGGCCCGATTCACCCCTCCACTTT. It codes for CAIGRGPDSPLHF.